This T cell receptor beta chain comes out of a study of shared clonotypes between healthy human individuals (dated by TCRdb to about 2020). Background for the entire study: The cohort comprised a couple of women and three men aged 18 to 49 years. Per donor, leukapheresis produced somewhere between about 0.9 and 9 billion PBMCs. Blood TCR repertoires of a handful of healthy adults were deeply sequenced to estimate repertoire size and the extent of clonotype sharing between individuals. Per donor, three plates each were used for CD4 naive and CD4 memory, two for CD8 naive, and one for CD8 memory. To increase sequencing depth and limit assay-specific biases, different laboratories used diverse techniques to prepare libraries and sequence TCR repertoires. The research as a whole found: Compared with non-shared clonotypes, clonotypes shared by all four sorted-subset donors had higher generation probabilities. About 5% of naive CD4, 3.5% of naive CD8, roughly 2.4% of memory CD4, and more than 0.35% of memory CD8 clonotypes were shared across several donors. Pairwise subsampling led to the expectation that sequencing depth would affect the degree of clonotype sharing among donors. Larger estimated clonotype richness was generally found for naive subsets than for memory subsets. Incomplete sequencing was indicated by rarefaction of sorted-subset datasets, despite the large sequencing depth. Sampling was limited to blood, and TCR repertoires in tissue likely differ from TCR repertoires in blood. Because the study included a small number of donors, the genetic and exposure-history diversity represented was limited.

Using the deep immunoSEQ assay, multiplex PCR amplified TCR CDR3 regions from genomic DNA. Genomic DNA extracted from each cell subset was distributed evenly over all wells of several immunoSEQ 96-well plates, and each plate served as one replicate. For sorted subsets, 150 to 250 ng genomic DNA, equal to 25,000 to 35,000 T cell genomes, was loaded into each replicate PCR. The purified libraries were quantified using a Qubit 3.0 fluorometer, sized with a Bioanalyzer 2100, and then quantified again using the KAPA Library Quantification kit. A separate single-read 150-cycle Illumina NextSeq 550 flow cell was used to sequence each immunoSEQ 96-well plate. The paper's data handling went like this. The immunoSEQ output contained only junctional sequences without quality scores, so filtering could not match that applied to full-length reads. Sequences were annotated with PyIR, a Python wrapper for IgBLAST v1.9, and V/J genes and CDR3 were assigned using IMGT germline references. Reads were removed for weak V/J assignments (E-value above 1e-6), missing CDR3, stop codons, out-of-frame junctions, or ambiguous translated residues. V3J clonotypes were defined as sequences sharing the same inferred V gene, J gene, and CDR3 amino acid sequence. To compute the percentage overlap between repertoires, the number of shared unique clonotypes was divided by the size of the smaller repertoire. Richness of each repertoire was evaluated using RTK rarefaction, the Chao1 estimator, and Recon v2.1 estimates of unobserved clonotypes. OLGA was used to compute generation probabilities for all TCRbeta clonotypes that the gDNA method yielded from a handful of donors. Entries here come from immuneACCESS through TCRdb and include only in-frame sequences with V and J called. Some clones fail to appear in such tables; in the studies checked, an unresolved V gene covers under half of the shortfall, and the cause of the remainder is unknown. V and J calls and clone size are given by that table; D and trimming were obtained from the DNA. The sample contains around 2,000,000 clones, just under 95% of them found a single time. Jointly, the top ten make up roughly 1.2% of the sample.

Deletion took 0 bases off V and 3 bases off J, with a span of 16 bases between the germline ends. The germline V gene supplies CDR1 LGHNA and CDR2 YSLEER. The CDR3 sequence holds 17 residues, the cysteine and phenylalanine included. Only the CDR3 portion is preserved as DNA: 51 bases, with reading frame beginning at the first base. For the CD8 naive samples, CD45RO-negative cells were positively selected for CCR7, yielding a CD45RA+CCR7+ population from which TemRA cells were excluded. The donors were healthy, HIV-negative adults who had no recently reported acute infections or vaccinations. All donors were Caucasian adults living in Nashville, Tennessee, USA. Blood was collected by leukapheresis, and PBMCs were isolated by Ficoll-Histopaque density gradient centrifugation and then cryopreserved in liquid nitrogen vapor phase. Analytical flow cytometry was used to check the purity and quantity of every magnetically sorted T cell population. Genomic DNA was isolated from each sorted fraction and quantified by UV absorbance on a Nanodrop 2000c.

Note on this clone: No cognate antigen has been identified for it. Per-base quality was not reported, and no clone a single base away is much larger than it.

This chain joins TRBV4-3 to TRBJ2-3, with TRBD1 tentatively as D gene (6 bases match). Sequenced input: naive CD8+ T cells sorted from blood. The cell subset or site label corresponds to: CD45RA+CCR7+. The receptor was derived from a man aged 18 to 35 in good health. The base sequence is TGCGCCAGCAGCCAAGATCGACCGGACAGTGAGACAGATACGCAGTATTTT. Translated, it gives CASSQDRPDSETDTQYF.